Shown below are 15 T cell receptor beta chains from a single sample sequenced in a study of blood T cell repertoires in COVID-19. Clones were read by immunoSEQ multiplex PCR, and TCRdb kept only the in-frame ones, dropping some. The sample holds roughly 200,000 clones; just under 90% are singletons and the top ten take 5.5% to 8%. Input material: peripheral blood. Receptors originate from a man in his 60s who had recovered from COVID-19.

The V gene is TRBV12-5, the J gene TRBJ2-7; weak D call: TRBD1 (6 bases). In germline, CDR1 is LGHNT, CDR2 FRNRAP. The V end was cut by 6 bases, the J end by 6 bases, with 18 bases between. This CDR3 is 14 amino acids long. DNA for the CDR3: TGTGCTAGTGGCCCCGCAGGGGCAGATAGCGAGCAGTACTTC. Its protein product is CASGPAGADSEQYF.

The chain recombines TRBV6-7 with TRBJ1-1; no definite D call. TRBV6-7 is an ORF for which the function is uncertain. CDR3 length: 13 residues. Trimming took off 7 bases at V and 1 base at J, with 10 bases between the two ends. The CDR3 nucleotides are TGTGCCAGCATGTGGGAGACGAACACTGAAGCTTTCTTT. Encoded protein: CASMWETNTEAFF.

The rearrangement joins TRBV5-6 to TRBJ2-6; D not certain. Germline V gives CDR1 SGHDT, CDR2 YYEEEE. Trimming pared 2 bases from V and 2 bases from J, leaving 8 bases between. This CDR3 has 15 amino acids. The CDR3 loop reads CASSFRATGANVLTF. As DNA, the CDR3 is TGTGCCAGCAGCTTCCGAGCTACTGGGGCCAACGTCCTGACTTTC.

This chain joins TRBV14 and TRBJ1-3; the D gene is possibly TRBD1 (5 bases). V was shortened by 6 bases and J by 0 bases, with 24 bases between the two germline ends. The germline V gene has CDR1 SGHDN and CDR2 FVKESK. The CDR3 is 19 residues long. The CDR3 nucleotides are TGTGCCAGCAGTCAAACAAGGGGCGTAACAGGCTTCTCTGGAAACACCATATATTTT. This sequence encodes CASSQTRGVTGFSGNTIYF.

Comments on this clone: Other DNA sequences of this sample code for an identical CDR3. V gene TRBV5-1 combines with J gene TRBJ2-3; 7 nucleotides agree with TRBD2. The CDR3 is 14 amino acids. From germline, CDR1 is SGHRS and CDR2 YFSETQ. The V segment lost 2 bases and the J segment 5 bases; nucleotides outside the gene matches: 5. CDR3 region: CASSLGTTGDTQYF. The CDR3 region has the DNA TGCGCCAGCAGCTTAGGGACTACCGGAGATACGCAGTATTTT.

V usage is TRBV28 and J usage is TRBJ2-3, with D tentatively TRBD2 (6 bases). Trimming left V 8 bases short and J 0 bases short, with 18 bases between. From germline, CDR1 is MDHEN and CDR2 SYDVKM. CDR3 length equals 16 residues. The CDR3 coding sequence is TGTGCCAGCCCTAAGGCGGGAACGGATAGCACAGATACGCAGTATTTT. Protein product: CASPKAGTDSTDTQYF.

The DNA of the CDR3 is TGCGCCAGCAGCTTGACTACAAGCCAAGAGACCCAGTACTTC. Its protein is CASSLTTSQETQYF. This chain uses TRBV5-1 with TRBJ2-5; D call uncertain. Trimming shortened V by 1 base and J by 1 base, and 8 bases separated the two germline ends. The CDR3 contains 14 residues. In germline, CDR1 is SGHRS, CDR2 YFSETQ.

The V and J genes are TRBV12-3 or TRBV12-4 and TRBJ1-1; D ambiguous. The CDR3 is made up of 13 amino acids. Trimming pared 3 bases from V and 2 bases from J, leaving 7 bases between. As DNA, the CDR3 is TGTGCCAGCAGTTTGGGGAGTAACACTGAAGCTTTCTTT. It specifies CASSLGSNTEAFF.

J is TRBJ1-1 and V is TRBV3-1 (or the pseudogene TRBV3-2); 7 nucleotides align to TRBD1. The CDR3 totals 12 residues. V was clipped by 3 bases and J by 6 bases; unmatched bases: 1. Germline V lookup: CDR1 LGHDT, CDR2 YNNKEL (reference sequence). CDR3 protein: CASSHTGAEAFF. For the CDR3, the DNA is TGTGCCAGCAGCCATACAGGGGCTGAAGCTTTCTTT.

The genes are TRBV11-3 and TRBJ2-1; TRBD2 agrees at 9 bases. The V gene's germline CDR1 is SGHNT and CDR2 YENEEA. The V gene end was trimmed by 4 bases and the J gene end by 8 bases; junction bases not matched to a gene: 15. This CDR3 is built from 17 residues. Here the CDR3 reads CASSSGTSHTKRDEQFF. The CDR3 region has the DNA TGTGCCAGCAGCTCCGGGACTAGCCACACCAAGAGGGATGAGCAGTTCTTC.

The sample holds one count of this clone. V is TRBV6-2 or TRBV6-3 and J is TRBJ2-1; 13 bases fit TRBD2. J was trimmed by 0 bases and V by 4 bases; bases with no gene match: 12. The CDR3 totals 20 residues. The germline gives CDR1 MNHEY, CDR2 SVGEGT. The CDR3 coding sequence is TGTGCCAGCAGTTTCTGGGGCGGACTAGCGGGGGAGAGCTCCTACAATGAGCAGTTCTTC. Translated, it gives CASSFWGGLAGESSYNEQFF.

The rearrangement links TRBV7-8 to TRBJ1-4; a weak D match, TRBD1 (6 bases). Germline V CDR1 and CDR2: SGHVS, FQNEAQ. The CDR3 consists of 14 residues. V was clipped by 6 bases and J by 5 bases, with 13 bases between them. In DNA form, the CDR3 reads TGTGCCAGCAGTAGAGGGCAGGGGAATGAAAAACTGTTTTTT. Translated, it gives CASSRGQGNEKLFF.

The chain combines TRBV4-1 with TRBJ1-2; D remains ambiguous. V lost 0 bases, J lost 6 bases, and 11 bases lay in between. This CDR3 is built from 14 residues. Germline values: CDR1 MGHRA, CDR2 YSYEKL. CDR3 loop: CASSQDNLLDGYTF. For the CDR3, the DNA is TGCGCCAGCAGCCAAGATAATCTATTAGATGGCTACACCTTC.

The chain employs TRBV24-1 and TRBJ2-5, with 9 bases lining up with TRBD1. V shed 5 bases, J shed 5 bases, and the junction held 11 bases outside the gene matches. Germline assignment: CDR1 KGHDR and CDR2 SFDVKD. The CDR3 extends over 16 amino acids. CDR3 protein: CATSVPTGGFAETQYF. The DNA of the CDR3 is TGTGCCACCAGTGTCCCGACAGGGGGGTTCGCGGAGACCCAGTACTTC.

The V call is TRBV29-1, the J call TRBJ2-3, with a weak D call TRBD1 (6 bases). Trimming shortened V by 7 bases and J by 1 base, and 12 bases separated the two germline ends. Germline-derived CDR1 and CDR2 are SQVTM and ANQGSEA. The CDR3 is 13 amino acids. The CDR3 nucleotides are TGCAGCGCCCTGTCAGGGGGCACAGATACGCAGTATTTT. Protein product: CSALSGGTDTQYF.